This T cell receptor (beta chain) was identified during a study of response to subunit inactivated influenza vaccine. Whole-study results and caveats: T cells newly recruited by each seasonal influenza vaccination are few, the authors suggested.

TCRdb ran MiXCR on the RT-PCR reads and lists one entry per CDR3 protein. The repertoire holds some 500,000 distinct CDR3 sequences, with approximately 13% as singletons. This clonotype was picked up a small number of times. What it recognizes is unknown. Germline V CDR1 and CDR2: DFQATT, SNEGSKA (reference sequence). The CDR3 totals 16 residues. Trimming removed 4 bases from V and 0 bases from J, with 15 bases in between. The TCR originated in a man aged 50 or older who received an inactivated influenza vaccine. V is TRBV20-1 and J is TRBJ1-4; D unresolved. This sample comprised PBMCs from blood, obtained 40 to 50 days after vaccination. The CDR3 is CSAKSGVVATNEKLFF. For the CDR3, the DNA is TGCAGTGCTAAGTCCGGAGTAGTTGCAACTAATGAAAAACTGTTTTTT.